This section outlines one T cell receptor (beta chain) sequence together with its context. The sample originates from a study of read filtering for tumor transcriptome and immune sequencing. From 300 to 400 ng of RNA, a library with molecular barcoded alpha/delta and beta/gamma adaptors was made. From the reads, TCRdb called clonotypes with MiXCR, one entry per CDR3 protein. The sample has about 490 distinct CDR3 sequences; 70% to 80% are singletons. Trimming shortened V by 2 bases and J by 5 bases, and 8 bases separated the two germline ends. There are 13 residues in the CDR3. Per germline, CDR1 KGHSH and CDR2 LQKENI.

Input material: a population of CD138-negative cells sorted from bone marrow. The clonotype comes from a donor at least 40 years old with multiple myeloma. This table probably holds off-target reads from a library built for another chain. V gene TRBV18 combines with J gene TRBJ2-3; D call uncertain. The CDR3 is CASSPITRDTQYF. CDR3 sequence (DNA): TGTGCCAGCTCACCAATCACCCGAGATACGCAGTATTTT.